This TCR beta chain was identified during a study of blood T cell repertoires in COVID-19. As for the study in general: Samples representing acute and convalescent COVID-19 were sourced from the United States, Italy and Spain. Sources were T cells, B-cell-depleted T cells, or PBMCs; the material itself was cDNA or gDNA.

The ends were cut back, 1 base at V and 5 bases at J, with 11 bases in the middle. Germline CDR1 and CDR2: SGHTA and FQGNSA. This CDR3 spans 14 amino acids. In the original processing: Using reference gene primer amplification, nucleated cell counts were estimated. Assay: immunoSEQ multiplex PCR; the TCRdb copy retains only in-frame clones and omits some. V, J and clone size are taken as reported in that table, and D and trimming were inferred from the DNA itself. The sample has under 300,000 clones; roughly 80% are singletons. The sample comprised peripheral blood. The origin of this receptor is a man aged 55 to 70 who had recovered from COVID-19. The chain couples TRBV7-2 to TRBJ2-5, with D perhaps matching TRBD2 (5 bases). The CDR3 nucleotides are TGTGCCAGCAGCTTAGTGGCGGGCGTGGAGACCCAGTACTTC. This gives the protein CASSLVAGVETQYF. Looking up the rest from reference TRBV7-2 and TRBJ2-5 gives the full variable domain: GAGVSQSPSNKVTEKGKDVELRCDPISGHTALYWYRQSLGQGLEFLIYFQGNSAPDKSGLPSDRFSAERTGGSVSTLTIQRTQQEDSAVYLCASSLVAGVETQYFGPGTRLLVL.